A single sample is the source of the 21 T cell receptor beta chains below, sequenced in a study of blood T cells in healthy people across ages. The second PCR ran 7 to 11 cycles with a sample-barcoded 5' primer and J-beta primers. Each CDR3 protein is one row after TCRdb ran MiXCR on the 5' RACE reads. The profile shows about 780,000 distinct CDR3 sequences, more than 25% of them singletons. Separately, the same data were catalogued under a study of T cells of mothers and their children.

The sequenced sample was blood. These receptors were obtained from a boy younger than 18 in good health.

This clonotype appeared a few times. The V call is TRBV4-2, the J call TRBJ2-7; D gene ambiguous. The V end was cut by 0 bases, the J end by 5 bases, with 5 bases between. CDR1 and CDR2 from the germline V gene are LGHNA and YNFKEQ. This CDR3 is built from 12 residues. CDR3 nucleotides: TGTGCCAGCAGCCAAGAGGAACACGAGCAGTACTTC. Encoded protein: CASSQEEHEQYF.

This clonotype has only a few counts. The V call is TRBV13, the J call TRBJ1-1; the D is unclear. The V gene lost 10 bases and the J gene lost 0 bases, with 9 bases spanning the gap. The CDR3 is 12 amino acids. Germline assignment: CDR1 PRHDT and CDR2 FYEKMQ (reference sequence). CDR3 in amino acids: CATARLNTEAFF. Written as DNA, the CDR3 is TGTGCCACCGCTCGGCTGAACACTGAAGCTTTCTTT.

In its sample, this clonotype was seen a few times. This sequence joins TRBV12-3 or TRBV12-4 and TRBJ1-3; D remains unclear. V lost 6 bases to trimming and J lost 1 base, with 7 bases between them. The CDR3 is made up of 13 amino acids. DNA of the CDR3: TGTGCCAGCAGATACATTTCTGGAAACACCATATATTTT. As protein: CASRYISGNTIYF.

The CDR3 bases are TGTGCCAGCAGCCCGGACAGGGCTTGGTCTGGGGCCAACGTCCTGACTTTC. Its translation: CASSPDRAWSGANVLTF. The V gene is TRBV3-1, the J gene TRBJ2-6, with TRBD1 matching 8 bases. The CDR3 consists of 17 residues. CDR1 and CDR2 from the germline V gene are LGHDT and YNNKEL (reference sequence). V lost 4 bases, J lost 1 base, and 6 bases stayed unmatched.

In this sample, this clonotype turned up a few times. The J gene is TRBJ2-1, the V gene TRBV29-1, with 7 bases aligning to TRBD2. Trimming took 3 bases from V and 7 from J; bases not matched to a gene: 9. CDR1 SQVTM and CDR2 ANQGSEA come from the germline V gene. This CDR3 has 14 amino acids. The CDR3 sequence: CSVDSGVDGNEQFF. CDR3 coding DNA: TGCAGCGTTGACAGCGGGGTTGATGGGAATGAGCAGTTCTTC.

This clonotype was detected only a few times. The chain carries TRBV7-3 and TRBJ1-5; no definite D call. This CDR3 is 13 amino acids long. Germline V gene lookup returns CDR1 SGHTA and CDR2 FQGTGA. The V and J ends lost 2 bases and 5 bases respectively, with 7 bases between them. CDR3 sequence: CASSLSPYQPQHF. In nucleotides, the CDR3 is TGTGCCAGCAGCTTATCCCCCTATCAGCCCCAGCATTTT.

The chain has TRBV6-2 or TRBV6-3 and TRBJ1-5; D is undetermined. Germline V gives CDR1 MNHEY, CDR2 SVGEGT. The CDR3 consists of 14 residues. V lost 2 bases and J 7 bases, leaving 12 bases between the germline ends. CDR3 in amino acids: CASSYGERRQPQHF. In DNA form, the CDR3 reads TGTGCCAGCAGTTACGGAGAACGCAGGCAGCCCCAGCATTTT.

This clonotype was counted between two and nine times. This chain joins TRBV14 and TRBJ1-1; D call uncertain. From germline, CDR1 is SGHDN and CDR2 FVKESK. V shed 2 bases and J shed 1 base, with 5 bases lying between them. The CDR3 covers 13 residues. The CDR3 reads CASSQYGNTEAFF. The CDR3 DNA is TGTGCCAGCAGCCAATACGGGAACACTGAAGCTTTCTTT.

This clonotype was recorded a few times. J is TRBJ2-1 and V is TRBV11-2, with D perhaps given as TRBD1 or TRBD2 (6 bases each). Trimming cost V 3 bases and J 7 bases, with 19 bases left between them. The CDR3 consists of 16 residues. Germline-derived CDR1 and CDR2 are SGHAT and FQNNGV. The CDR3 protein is CASSFQVGAGGNEQFF. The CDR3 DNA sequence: TGTGCCAGCAGCTTCCAGGTGGGGGCCGGGGGAAATGAGCAGTTCTTC.

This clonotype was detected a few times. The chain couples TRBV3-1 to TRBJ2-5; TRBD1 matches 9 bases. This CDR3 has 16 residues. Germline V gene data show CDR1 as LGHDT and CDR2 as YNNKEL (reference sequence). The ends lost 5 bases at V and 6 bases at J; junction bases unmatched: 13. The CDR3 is CASSALPGQGDKTQYF. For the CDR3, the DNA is TGTGCCAGCAGCGCTCTCCCGGGACAGGGTGATAAGACCCAGTACTTC.

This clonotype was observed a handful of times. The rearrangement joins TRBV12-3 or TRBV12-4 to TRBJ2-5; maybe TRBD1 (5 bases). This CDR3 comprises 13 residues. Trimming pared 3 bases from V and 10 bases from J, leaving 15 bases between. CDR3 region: CASSFFGAADQYF. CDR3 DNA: TGTGCCAGCAGTTTTTTTGGGGCCGCGGACCAGTACTTC.

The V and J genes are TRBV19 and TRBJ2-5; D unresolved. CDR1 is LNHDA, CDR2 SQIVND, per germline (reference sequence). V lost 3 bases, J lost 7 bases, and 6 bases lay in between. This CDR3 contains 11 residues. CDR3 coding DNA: TGTGCCAGTAGTATCCATGGGACCCAGTACTTC. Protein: CASSIHGTQYF.

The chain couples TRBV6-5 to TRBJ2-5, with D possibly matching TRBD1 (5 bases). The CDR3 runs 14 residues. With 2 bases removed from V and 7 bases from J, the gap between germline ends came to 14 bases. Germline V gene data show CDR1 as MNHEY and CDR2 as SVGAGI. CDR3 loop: CASSYGALTGTQYF. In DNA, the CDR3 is TGTGCCAGCAGTTACGGGGCCCTGACGGGGACCCAGTACTTC.

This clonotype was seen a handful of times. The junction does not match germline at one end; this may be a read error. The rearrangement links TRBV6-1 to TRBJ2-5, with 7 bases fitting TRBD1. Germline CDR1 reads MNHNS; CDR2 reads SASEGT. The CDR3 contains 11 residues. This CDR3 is CASRTGQSQYF. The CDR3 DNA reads TGTGCCAGCAGGACGGGACAGTCCCAATACTTC.

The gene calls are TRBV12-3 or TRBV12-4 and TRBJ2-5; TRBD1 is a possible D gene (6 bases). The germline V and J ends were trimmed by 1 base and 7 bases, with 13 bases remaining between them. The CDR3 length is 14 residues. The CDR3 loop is CASSLEGGEATQYF. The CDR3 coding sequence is TGTGCCAGCAGTTTAGAAGGGGGAGAAGCGACCCAGTACTTC.

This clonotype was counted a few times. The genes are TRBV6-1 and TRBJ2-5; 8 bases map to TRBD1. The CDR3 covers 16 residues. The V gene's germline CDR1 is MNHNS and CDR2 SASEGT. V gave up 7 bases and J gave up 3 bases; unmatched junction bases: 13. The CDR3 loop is CASTTIPGGRKETQYF. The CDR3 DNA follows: TGTGCCAGCACTACAATCCCAGGGGGCAGGAAAGAGACCCAGTACTTC.

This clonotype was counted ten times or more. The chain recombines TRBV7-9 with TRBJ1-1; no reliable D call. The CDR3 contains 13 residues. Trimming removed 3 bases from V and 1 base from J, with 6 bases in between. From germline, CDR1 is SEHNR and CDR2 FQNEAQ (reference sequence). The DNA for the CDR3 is TGTGCCAGCAGCTTCGGGTGGAACACTGAAGCTTTCTTT. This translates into CASSFGWNTEAFF.

The CDR3: CSGREGGADTQYF. The CDR3 DNA sequence: TGCAGCGGACGGGAGGGCGGGGCAGATACGCAGTATTTT. The chain joins TRBV29-1 to TRBJ2-3; TRBD2 matches at 8 bases. The CDR3 is 13 residues long. Trimming took 7 bases from V and 4 from J; bases not matched to a gene: 7. Germline V gene sequence: CDR1 SQVTM, CDR2 ANQGSEA.

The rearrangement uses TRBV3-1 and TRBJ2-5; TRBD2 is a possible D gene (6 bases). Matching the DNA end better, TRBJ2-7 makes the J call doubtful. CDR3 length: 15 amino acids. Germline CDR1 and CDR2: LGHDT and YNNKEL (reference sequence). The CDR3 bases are TGTGCCAGCAGTTTAAGTGGGCAGGGAGGTAACGAGCAGTACTTC. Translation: CASSLSGQGGNEQYF.

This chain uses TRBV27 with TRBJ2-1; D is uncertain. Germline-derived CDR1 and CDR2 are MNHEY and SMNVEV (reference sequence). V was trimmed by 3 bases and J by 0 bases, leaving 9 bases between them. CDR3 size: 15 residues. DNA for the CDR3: TGTGCCAGCAGTTTTTGGAGCACCTCCTACAATGAGCAGTTCTTC. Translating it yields CASSFWSTSYNEQFF.

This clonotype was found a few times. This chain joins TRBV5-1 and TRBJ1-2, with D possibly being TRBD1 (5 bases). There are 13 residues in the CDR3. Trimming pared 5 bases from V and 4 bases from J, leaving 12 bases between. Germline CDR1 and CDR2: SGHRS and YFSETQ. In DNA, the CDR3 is TGCGCCAGCAGTCGTGACAGCGCCTATGGCTACACCTTC. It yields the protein CASSRDSAYGYTF.